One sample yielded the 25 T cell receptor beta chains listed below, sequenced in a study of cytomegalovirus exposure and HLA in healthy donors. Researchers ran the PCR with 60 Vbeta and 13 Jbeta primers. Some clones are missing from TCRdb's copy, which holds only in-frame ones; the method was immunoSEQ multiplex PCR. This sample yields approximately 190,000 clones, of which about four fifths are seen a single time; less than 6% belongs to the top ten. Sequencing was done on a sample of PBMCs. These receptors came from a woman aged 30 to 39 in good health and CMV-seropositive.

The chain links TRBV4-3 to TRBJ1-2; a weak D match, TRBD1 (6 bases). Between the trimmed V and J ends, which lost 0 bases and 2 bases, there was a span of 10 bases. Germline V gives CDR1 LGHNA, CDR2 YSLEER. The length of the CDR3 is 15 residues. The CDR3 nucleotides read TGCGCCAGCAGCCAAGACGCCGACAGGAACTATGGCTACACCTTC. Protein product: CASSQDADRNYGYTF.

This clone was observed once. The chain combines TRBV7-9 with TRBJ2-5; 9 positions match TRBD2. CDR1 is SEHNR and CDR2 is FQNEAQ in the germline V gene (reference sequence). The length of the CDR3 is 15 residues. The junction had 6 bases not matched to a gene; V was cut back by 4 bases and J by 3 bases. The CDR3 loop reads CASSSTTSGEETQYF. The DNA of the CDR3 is TGTGCCAGCAGCTCGACGACTAGCGGTGAAGAGACCCAGTACTTC.

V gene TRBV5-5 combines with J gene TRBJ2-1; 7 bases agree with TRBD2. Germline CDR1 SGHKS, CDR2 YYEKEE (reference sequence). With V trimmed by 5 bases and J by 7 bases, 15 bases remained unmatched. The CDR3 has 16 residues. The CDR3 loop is CASSFYFAGVENEQFF. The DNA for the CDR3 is TGTGCCAGCAGTTTTTACTTTGCGGGAGTAGAAAATGAGCAGTTCTTC.

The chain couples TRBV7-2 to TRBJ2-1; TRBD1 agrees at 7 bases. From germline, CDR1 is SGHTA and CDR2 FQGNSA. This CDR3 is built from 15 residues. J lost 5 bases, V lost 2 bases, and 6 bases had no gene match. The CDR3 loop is CASSLLRTGDNEQFF. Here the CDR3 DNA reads TGTGCCAGCAGCTTATTGCGGACAGGCGACAATGAGCAGTTCTTC.

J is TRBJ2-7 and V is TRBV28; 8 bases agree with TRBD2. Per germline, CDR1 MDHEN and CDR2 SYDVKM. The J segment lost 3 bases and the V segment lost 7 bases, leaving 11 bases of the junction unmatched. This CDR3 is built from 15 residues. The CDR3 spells CASTPPLAVFYEQYF. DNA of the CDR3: TGTGCCAGCACCCCGCCACTAGCGGTTTTCTACGAGCAGTACTTC.

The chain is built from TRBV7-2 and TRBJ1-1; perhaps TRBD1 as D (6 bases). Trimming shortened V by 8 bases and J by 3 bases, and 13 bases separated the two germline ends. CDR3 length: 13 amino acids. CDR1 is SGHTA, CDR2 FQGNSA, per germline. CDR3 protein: CASYWGRDTEAFF. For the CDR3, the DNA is TGTGCCAGCTACTGGGGGCGGGACACTGAAGCTTTCTTT.

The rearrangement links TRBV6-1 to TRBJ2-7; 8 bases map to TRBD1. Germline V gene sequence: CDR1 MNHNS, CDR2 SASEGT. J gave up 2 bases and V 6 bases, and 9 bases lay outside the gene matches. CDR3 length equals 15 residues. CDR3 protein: CASSARGPLTYEQYF. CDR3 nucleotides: TGTGCCAGCAGCGCCAGGGGGCCCTTAACCTACGAGCAGTACTTC.

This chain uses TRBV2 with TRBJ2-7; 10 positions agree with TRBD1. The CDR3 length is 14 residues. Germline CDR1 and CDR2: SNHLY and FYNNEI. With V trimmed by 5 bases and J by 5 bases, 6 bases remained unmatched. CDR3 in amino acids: CASSPPGTGDEQYF. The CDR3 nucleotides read TGTGCCAGCAGTCCGCCCGGGACAGGGGACGAGCAGTACTTC.

DNA of the CDR3: TGTGCCAGCAGCTTAGAGAGGAACACTGAAGCTTTCTTT. As protein: CASSLERNTEAFF. The gene calls are TRBV7-8 and TRBJ1-1; D ambiguous. The CDR3 runs to 13 residues. Germline-derived CDR1 and CDR2 are SGHVS and FQNEAQ. Trimming removed 1 base from V and 1 base from J, with 4 bases in between.

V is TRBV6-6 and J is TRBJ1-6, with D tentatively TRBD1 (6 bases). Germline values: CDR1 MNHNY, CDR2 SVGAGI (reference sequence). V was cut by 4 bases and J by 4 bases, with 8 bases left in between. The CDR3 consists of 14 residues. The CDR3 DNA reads TGTGCCAGCAGTTCAGGGGTTTATAATTCACCCCTCCACTTT. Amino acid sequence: CASSSGVYNSPLHF.

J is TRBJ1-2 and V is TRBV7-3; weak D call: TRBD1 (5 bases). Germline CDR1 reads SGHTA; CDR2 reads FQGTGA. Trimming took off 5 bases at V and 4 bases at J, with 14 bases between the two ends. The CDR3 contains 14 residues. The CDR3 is CASSPDGGAYGYTF. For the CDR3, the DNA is TGTGCCAGCAGCCCGGACGGCGGGGCCTATGGCTACACCTTC.

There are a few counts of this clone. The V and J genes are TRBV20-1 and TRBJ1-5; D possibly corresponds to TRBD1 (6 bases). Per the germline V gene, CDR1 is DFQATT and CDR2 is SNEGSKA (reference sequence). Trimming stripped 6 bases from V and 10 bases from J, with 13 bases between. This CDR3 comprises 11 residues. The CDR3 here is CSATPDSPQHF. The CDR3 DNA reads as TGCAGTGCCACGCCGGACAGCCCCCAGCATTTT.

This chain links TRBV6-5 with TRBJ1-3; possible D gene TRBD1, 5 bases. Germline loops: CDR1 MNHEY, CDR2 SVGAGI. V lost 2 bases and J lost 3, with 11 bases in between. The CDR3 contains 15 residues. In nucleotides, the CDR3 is TGTGCCAGCAGTTACGCCGGGGGTGATGGAAACACCATATATTTT. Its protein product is CASSYAGGDGNTIYF.

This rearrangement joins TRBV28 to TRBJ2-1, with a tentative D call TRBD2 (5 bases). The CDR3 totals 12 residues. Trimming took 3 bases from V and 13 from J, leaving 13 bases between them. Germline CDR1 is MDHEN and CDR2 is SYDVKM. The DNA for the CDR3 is TGTGCCAGCAGTTTGGGGATAGCGTTTCAGTTCTTC. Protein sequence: CASSLGIAFQFF.

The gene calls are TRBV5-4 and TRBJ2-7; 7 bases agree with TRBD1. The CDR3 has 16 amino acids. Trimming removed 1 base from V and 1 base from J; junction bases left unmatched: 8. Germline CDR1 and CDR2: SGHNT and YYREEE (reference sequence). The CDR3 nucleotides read TGTGCCAGCAGCTTGCACAGGGGAACGTTATCCTACGAGCAGTACTTC. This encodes CASSLHRGTLSYEQYF.

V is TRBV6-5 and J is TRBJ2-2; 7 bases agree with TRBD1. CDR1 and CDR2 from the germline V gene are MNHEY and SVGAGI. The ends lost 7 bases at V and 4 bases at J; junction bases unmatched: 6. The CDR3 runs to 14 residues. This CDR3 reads CASKDRAITGELFF. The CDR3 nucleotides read TGTGCCAGCAAAGACAGGGCTATCACCGGGGAGCTGTTTTTT.

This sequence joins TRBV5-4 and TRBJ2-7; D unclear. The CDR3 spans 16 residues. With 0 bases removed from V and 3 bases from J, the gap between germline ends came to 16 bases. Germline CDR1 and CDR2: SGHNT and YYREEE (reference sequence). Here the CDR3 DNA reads TGTGCCAGCAGCTTGGGTAGTGACGATAGCCTCTACGAGCAGTACTTC. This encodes CASSLGSDDSLYEQYF.

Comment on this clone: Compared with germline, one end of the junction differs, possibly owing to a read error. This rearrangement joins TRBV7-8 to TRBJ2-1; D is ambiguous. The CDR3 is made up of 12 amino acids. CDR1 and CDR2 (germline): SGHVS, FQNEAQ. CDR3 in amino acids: CASSSTETPRVF. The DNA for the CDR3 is TGTGCCAGCAGCTCGACGGAAACTCCTAGAGTCTTC.

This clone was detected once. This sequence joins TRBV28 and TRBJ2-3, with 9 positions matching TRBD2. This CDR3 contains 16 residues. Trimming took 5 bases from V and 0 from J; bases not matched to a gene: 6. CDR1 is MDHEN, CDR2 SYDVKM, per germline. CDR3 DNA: TGTGCCAGCAGTGGGACTAGCCTCGCGAGCACAGATACGCAGTATTTT. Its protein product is CASSGTSLASTDTQYF.

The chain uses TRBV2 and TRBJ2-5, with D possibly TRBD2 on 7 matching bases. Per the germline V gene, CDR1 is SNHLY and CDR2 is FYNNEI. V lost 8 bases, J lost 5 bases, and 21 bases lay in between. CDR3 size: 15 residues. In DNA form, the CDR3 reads TGTGCCAGCTCCCGGGAGTCGGGGGGCAGGGAGACCCAGTACTTC. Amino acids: CASSRESGGRETQYF. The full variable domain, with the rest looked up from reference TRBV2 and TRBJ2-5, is EPEVTQTPSHQVTQMGQEVILRCVPISNHLYFYWYRQILGQKVEFLVSFYNNEISEKSEIFDDQFSVERPDGSNFTLKIRSTKLEDSAMYFCASSRESGGRETQYFGPGTRLLVL.

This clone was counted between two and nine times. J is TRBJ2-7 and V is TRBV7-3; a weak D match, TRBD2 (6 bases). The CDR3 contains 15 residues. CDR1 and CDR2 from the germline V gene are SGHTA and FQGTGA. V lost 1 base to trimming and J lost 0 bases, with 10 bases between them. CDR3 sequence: CASSLSGGTSYEQYF. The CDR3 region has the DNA TGTGCCAGCAGCTTAAGTGGGGGGACCTCCTACGAGCAGTACTTC.

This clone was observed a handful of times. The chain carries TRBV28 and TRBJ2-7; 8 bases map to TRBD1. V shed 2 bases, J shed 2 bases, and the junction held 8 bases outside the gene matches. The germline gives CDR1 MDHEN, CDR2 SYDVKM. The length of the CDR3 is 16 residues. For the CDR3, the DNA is TGTGCCAGCAGTTTAGGGCCGGGACAGGCGACCTACGAGCAGTACTTC. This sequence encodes CASSLGPGQATYEQYF.

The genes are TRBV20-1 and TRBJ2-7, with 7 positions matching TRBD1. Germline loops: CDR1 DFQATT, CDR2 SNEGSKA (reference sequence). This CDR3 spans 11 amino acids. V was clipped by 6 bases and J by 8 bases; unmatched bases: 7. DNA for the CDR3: TGCAGTGCCTTACAGGGGAATAAGCAGTACTTC. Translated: CSALQGNKQYF.

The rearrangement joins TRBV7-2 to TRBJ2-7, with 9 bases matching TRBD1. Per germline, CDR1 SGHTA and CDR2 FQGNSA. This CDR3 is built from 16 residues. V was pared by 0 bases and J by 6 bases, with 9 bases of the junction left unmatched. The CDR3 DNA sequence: TGTGCCAGCAGCTTAGCTCATACAGGGGGCGGACTCGAGCAGTACTTC. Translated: CASSLAHTGGGLEQYF.

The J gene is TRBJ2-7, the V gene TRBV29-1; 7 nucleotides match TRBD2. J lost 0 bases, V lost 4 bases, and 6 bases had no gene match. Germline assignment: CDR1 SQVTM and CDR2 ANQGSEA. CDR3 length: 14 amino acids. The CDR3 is CSVAGLADSYEQYF. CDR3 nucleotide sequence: TGCAGCGTTGCCGGTCTAGCGGACTCCTACGAGCAGTACTTC.